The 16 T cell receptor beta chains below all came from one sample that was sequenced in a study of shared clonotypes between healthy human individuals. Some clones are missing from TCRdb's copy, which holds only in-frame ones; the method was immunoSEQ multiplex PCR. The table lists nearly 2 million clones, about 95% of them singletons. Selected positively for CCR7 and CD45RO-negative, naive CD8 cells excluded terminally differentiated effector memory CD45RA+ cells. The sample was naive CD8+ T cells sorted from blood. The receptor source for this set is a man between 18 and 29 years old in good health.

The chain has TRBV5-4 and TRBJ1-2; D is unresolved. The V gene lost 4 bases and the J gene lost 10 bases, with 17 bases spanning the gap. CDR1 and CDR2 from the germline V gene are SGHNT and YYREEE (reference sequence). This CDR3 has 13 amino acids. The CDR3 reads CASSEGLGNDYTF. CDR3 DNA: TGTGCCAGCAGCGAAGGACTCGGCAATGACTACACCTTC.

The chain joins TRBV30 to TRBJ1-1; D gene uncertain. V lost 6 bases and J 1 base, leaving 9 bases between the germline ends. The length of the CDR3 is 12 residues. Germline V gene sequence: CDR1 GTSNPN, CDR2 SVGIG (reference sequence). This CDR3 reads CACTYGNTEAFF. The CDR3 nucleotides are TGTGCCTGCACATACGGGAACACTGAAGCTTTCTTT.

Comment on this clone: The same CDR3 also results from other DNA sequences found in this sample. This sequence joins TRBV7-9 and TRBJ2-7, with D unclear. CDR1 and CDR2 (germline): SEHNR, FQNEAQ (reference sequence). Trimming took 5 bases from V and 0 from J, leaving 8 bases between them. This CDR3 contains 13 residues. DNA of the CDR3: TGTGCCAGCAGCCCACAGAACTCCTACGAGCAGTACTTC. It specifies CASSPQNSYEQYF.

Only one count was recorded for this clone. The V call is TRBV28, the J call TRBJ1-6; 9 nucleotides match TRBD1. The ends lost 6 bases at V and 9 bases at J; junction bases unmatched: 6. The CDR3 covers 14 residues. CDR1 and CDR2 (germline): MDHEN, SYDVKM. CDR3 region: CASSWTGDASPLHF. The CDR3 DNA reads TGTGCCAGCAGCTGGACAGGGGACGCTTCACCCCTCCACTTT. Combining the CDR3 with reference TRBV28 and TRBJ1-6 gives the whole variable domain DVKVTQSSRYLVKRTGEKVFLECVQDMDHENMFWYRQDPGLGLRLIYFSYDVKMKEKGDIPEGYSVSREKKERFSLILESASTNQTSMYLCASSWTGDASPLHFGNGTRLTVT.

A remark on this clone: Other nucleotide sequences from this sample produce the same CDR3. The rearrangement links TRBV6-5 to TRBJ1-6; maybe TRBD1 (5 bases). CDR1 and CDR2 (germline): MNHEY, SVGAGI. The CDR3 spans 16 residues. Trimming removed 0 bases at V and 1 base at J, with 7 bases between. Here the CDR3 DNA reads TGTGCCAGCAGTTACTCGACAGAGTCCTATAATTCACCCCTCCACTTT. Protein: CASSYSTESYNSPLHF.

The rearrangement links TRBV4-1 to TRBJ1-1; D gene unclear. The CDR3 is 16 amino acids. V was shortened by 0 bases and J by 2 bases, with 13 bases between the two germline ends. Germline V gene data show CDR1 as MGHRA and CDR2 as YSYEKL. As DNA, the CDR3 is TGCGCCAGCAGCCAAGATCCGTTAATATTAAACACTGAAGCTTTCTTT. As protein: CASSQDPLILNTEAFF.

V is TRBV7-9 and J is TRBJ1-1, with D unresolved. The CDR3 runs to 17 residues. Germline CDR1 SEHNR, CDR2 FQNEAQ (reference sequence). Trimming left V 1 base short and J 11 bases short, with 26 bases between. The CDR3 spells CASSLDSLDYWDGGAFF. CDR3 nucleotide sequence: TGTGCCAGCAGCTTAGACTCGTTGGATTACTGGGATGGCGGGGCTTTCTTT.

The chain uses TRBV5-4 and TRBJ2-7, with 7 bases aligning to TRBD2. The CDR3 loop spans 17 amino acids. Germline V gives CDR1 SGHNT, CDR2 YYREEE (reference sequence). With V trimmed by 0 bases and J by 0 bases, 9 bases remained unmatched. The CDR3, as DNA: TGTGCCAGCAGCTTGGGCAATCGAGCGGGGAGCTCCTACGAGCAGTACTTC. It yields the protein CASSLGNRAGSSYEQYF.

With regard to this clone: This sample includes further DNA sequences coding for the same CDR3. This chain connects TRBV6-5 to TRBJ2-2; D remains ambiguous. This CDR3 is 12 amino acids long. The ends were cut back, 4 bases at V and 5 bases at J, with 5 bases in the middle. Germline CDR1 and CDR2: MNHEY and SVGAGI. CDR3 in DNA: TGTGCCAGCAGTTCCTTAACCGGGGAGCTGTTTTTT. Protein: CASSSLTGELFF.

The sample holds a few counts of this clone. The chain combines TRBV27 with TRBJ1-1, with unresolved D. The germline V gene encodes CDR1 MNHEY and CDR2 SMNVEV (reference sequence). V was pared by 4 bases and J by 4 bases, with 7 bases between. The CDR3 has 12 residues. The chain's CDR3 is CASSYGATEAFF. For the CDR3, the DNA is TGTGCCAGCAGTTATGGCGCCACTGAAGCTTTCTTT.

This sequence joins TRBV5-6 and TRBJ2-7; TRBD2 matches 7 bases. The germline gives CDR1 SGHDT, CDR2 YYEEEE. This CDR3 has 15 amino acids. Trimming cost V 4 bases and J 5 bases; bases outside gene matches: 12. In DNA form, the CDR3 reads TGTGCCAGCAGCCCCGGTGGGGGGGGAATGCACGAGCAGTACTTC. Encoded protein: CASSPGGGGMHEQYF.

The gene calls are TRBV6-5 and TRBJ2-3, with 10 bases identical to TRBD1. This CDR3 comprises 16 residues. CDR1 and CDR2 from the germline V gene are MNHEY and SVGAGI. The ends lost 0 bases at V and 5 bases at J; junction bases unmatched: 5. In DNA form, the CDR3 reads TGTGCCAGCAGTTACTCGGACAGGGGGTTTAGAGATACGCAGTATTTT. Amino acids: CASSYSDRGFRDTQYF.

The CDR3 DNA follows: TGTGCCATCAGGAAAGACAGGGGGCGCAGTAGGATGTCGAACACTGAAGCTTTCTTT. Encoded protein: CAIRKDRGRSRMSNTEAFF. The V gene is TRBV10-3, the J gene TRBJ1-1, with TRBD1 identical over 10 bases. The V segment lost 6 bases and the J segment 1 base; nucleotides outside the gene matches: 17. The CDR3 has 19 amino acids. Looked up from germline, CDR1 is ENHRY and CDR2 is SYGVKD.

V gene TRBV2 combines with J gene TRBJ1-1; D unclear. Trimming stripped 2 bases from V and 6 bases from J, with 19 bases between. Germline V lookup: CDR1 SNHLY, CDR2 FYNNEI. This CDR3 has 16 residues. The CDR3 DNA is TGTGCCAGCAGTGAATTGAAGGTCAGTGGTCGGTCTGAAGCTTTCTTT. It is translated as CASSELKVSGRSEAFF.

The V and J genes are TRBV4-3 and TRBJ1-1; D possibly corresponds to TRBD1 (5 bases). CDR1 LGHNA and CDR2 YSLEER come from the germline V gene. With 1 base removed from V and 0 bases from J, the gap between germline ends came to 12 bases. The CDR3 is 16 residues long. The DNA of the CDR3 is TGCGCCAGCAGCCAAGGGGTTTCGGACATGAACACTGAAGCTTTCTTT. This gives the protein CASSQGVSDMNTEAFF.

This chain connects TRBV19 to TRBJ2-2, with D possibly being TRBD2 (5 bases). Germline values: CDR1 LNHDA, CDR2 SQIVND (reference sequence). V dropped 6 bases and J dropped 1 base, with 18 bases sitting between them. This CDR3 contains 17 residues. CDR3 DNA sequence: TGTGCCAGTAGCCTATCGACTACAAACCTGAACACCGGGGAGCTGTTTTTT. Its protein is CASSLSTTNLNTGELFF.